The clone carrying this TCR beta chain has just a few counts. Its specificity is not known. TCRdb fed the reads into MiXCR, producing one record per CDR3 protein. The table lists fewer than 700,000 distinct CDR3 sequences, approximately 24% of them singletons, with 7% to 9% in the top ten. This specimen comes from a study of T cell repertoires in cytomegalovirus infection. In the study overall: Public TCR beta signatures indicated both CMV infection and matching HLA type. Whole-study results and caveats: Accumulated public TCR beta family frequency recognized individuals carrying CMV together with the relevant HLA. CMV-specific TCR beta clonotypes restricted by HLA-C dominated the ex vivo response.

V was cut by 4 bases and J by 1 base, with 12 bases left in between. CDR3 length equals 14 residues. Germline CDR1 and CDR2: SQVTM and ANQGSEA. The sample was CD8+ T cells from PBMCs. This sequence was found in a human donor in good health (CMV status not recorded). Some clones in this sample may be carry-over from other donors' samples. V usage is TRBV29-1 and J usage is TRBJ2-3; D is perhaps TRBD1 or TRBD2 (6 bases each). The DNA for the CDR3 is TGCAGCGTTGCCGGGGGCAGAGGCACAGATACGCAGTATTTT. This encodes CSVAGGRGTDTQYF.